This T cell receptor (beta chain) was identified in a study of beta chain features in type 1 diabetes. Study background: Patients and healthy donors were similar in age, gender and cell yields. General study findings and limits: In every one of the four CD4+ subsets, TCRB CDR3s were moderately but significantly shorter in Type 1 diabetes patients.

The study reverse transcribed the entire isolated RNA, so it sequenced expressed TCRB transcripts. Libraries were prepared by immunoSEQ multiplex PCR; TCRdb keeps only in-frame clonotypes and omits some of them. The sample holds about 350,000 clones, 15% to 20% seen once. This clone was counted between two and nine times. Its matching antigen is unknown. This CDR3 is built from 13 residues. Trimming removed 4 bases at V and 1 base at J, with 10 bases between. Per the germline V gene, CDR1 is GTSNPN and CDR2 is SVGIG (reference sequence). The single heparinised draw taken from each donor contained about 100 mL of blood on average.

The sequenced material came from naive CD4+ T cells from blood. This chain connects TRBV30 to TRBJ1-1; D remains ambiguous. This TCR came from a young woman in good health. The CDR3 here is CAWKAGGNTEAFF. As DNA, the CDR3 is TGTGCCTGGAAAGCAGGAGGGAACACTGAAGCTTTCTTT.